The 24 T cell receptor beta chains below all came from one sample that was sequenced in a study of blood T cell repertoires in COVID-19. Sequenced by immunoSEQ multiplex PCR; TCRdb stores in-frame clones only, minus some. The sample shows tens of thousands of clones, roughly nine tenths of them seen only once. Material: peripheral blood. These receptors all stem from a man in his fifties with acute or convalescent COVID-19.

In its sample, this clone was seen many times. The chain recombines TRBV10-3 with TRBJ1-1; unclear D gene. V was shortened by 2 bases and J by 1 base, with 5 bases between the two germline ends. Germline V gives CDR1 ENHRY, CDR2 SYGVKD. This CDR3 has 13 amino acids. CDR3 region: CAISESRNTEAFF. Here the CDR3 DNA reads TGTGCCATCAGTGAGAGTAGGAACACTGAAGCTTTCTTT.

The CDR3 reads CASSPHSGSNHNEQFF. For the CDR3, the DNA is TGTGCCAGTAGTCCCCATAGCGGGAGCAATCACAATGAGCAGTTCTTC. J is TRBJ2-1 and V is TRBV19, with 9 bases aligning to TRBD2. The ends lost 5 bases at V and 5 bases at J; junction bases unmatched: 10. The CDR3 sequence is 16 residues long. Germline V CDR1 and CDR2: LNHDA, SQIVND (reference sequence).

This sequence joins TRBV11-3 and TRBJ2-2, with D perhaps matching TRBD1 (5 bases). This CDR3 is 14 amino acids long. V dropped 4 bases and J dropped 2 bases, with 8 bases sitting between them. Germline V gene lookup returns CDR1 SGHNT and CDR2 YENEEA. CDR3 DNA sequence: TGTGCCAGCAGCTCCAGGGTAAACACCGGGGAGCTGTTTTTT. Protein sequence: CASSSRVNTGELFF.

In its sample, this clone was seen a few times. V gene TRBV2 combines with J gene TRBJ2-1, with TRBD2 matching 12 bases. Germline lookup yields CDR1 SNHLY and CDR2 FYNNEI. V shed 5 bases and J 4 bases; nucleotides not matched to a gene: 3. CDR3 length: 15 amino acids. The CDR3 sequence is CASSPSGRGYNEQFF. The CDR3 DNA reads TGTGCCAGCAGTCCTAGCGGGAGGGGTTACAATGAGCAGTTCTTC.

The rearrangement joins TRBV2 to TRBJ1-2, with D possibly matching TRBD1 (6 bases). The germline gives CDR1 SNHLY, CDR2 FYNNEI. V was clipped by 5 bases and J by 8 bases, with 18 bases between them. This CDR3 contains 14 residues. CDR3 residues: CASSPLRDTGGYTF. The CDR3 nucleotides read TGTGCCAGCAGTCCGCTCAGGGACACAGGAGGCTACACCTTC.

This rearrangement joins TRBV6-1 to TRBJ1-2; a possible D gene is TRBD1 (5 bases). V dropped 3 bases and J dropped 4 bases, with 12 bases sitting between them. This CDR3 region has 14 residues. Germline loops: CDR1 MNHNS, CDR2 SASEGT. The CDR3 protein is CASSDLGDSYGYTF. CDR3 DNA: TGTGCCAGCAGTGACCTGGGGGACTCCTATGGCTACACCTTC.

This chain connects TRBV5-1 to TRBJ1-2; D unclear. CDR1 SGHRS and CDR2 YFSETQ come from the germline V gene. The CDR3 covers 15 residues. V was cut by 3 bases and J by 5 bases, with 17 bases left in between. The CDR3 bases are TGCGCCAGCAGCTCTAACGGGGAAGCCTCGTATGGCTACACCTTC. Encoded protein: CASSSNGEASYGYTF.

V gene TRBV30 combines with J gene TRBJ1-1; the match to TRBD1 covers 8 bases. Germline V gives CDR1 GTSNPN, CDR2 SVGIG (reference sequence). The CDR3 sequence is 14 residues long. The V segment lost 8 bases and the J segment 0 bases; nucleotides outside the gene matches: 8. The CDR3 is CAAVDRGMNTEAFF. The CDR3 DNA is TGTGCCGCAGTCGACAGGGGTATGAACACTGAAGCTTTCTTT.

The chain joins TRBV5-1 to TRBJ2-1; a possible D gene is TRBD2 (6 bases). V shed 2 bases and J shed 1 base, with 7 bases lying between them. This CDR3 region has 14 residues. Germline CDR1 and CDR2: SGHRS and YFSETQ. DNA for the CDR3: TGCGCCAGCAGCTTAGCGGGTTCCTACAATGAGCAGTTCTTC. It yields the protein CASSLAGSYNEQFF. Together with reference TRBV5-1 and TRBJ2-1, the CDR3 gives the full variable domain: KAGVTQTPRYLIKTRGQQVTLSCSPISGHRSVSWYQQTPGQGLQFLFEYFSETQRNKGNFPGRFSGRQFSNSRSEMNVSTLELGDSALYLCASSLAGSYNEQFFGPGTRLTVL.

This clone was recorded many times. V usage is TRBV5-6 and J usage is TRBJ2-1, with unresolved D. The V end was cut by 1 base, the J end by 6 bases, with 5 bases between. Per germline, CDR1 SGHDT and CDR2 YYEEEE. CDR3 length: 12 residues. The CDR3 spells CASSLQVNEQFF. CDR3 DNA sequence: TGTGCCAGCAGCTTGCAGGTCAATGAGCAGTTCTTC.

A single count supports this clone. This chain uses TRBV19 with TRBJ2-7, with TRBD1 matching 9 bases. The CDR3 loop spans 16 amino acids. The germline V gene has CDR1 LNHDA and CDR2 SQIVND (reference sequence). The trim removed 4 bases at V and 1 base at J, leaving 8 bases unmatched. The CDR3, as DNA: TGTGCCAGTAGTAGAGCTCCGGGACAGGGTTCCTACGAGCAGTACTTC. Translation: CASSRAPGQGSYEQYF.

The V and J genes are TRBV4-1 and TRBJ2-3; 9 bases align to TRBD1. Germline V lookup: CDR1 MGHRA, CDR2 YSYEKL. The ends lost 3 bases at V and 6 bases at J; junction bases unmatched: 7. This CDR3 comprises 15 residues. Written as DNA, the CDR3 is TGCGCCAGCAGCCACCAACAGGGGGCGGGGGATACGCAGTATTTT. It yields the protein CASSHQQGAGDTQYF.

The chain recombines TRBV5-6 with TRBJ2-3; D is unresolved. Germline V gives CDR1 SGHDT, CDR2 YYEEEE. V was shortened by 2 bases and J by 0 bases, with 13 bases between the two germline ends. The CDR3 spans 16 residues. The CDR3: CASSLSTATSTDTQYF. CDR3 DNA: TGTGCCAGCAGCTTATCCACGGCGACTAGCACAGATACGCAGTATTTT.

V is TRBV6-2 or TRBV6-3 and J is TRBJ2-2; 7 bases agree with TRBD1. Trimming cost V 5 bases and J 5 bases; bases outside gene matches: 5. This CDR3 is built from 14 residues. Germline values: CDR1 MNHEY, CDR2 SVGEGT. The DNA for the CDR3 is TGTGCCAGCAGTGCCTCCAGGGGGACCGGGGAGCTGTTTTTT. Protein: CASSASRGTGELFF.

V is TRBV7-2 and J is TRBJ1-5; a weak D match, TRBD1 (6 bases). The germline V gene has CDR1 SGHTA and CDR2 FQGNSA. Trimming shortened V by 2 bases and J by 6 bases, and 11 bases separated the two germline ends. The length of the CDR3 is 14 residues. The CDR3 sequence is CASSLPGAGQPQHF. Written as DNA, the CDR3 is TGTGCCAGCAGCTTACCAGGGGCAGGTCAGCCCCAGCATTTT. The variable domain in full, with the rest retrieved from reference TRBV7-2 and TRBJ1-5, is GAGVSQSPSNKVTEKGKDVELRCDPISGHTALYWYRQSLGQGLEFLIYFQGNSAPDKSGLPSDRFSAERTGGSVSTLTIQRTQQEDSAVYLCASSLPGAGQPQHFGDGTRLSIL.

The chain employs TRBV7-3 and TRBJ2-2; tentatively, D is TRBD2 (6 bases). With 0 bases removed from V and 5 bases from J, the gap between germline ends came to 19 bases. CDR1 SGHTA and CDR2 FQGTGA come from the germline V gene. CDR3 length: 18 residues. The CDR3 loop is CASSLTGHAGLATGELFF. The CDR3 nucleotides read TGTGCCAGCAGCTTAACGGGCCACGCGGGGCTAGCAACCGGGGAGCTGTTTTTT.

The DNA of the CDR3 is TGTGCCAGCAGCTTAAGTGGCAGAGGAGTGAGGAATCAGCCCCAGCATTTT. Residues: CASSLSGRGVRNQPQHF. The J gene is TRBJ1-5, the V gene TRBV7-2; D remains ambiguous. This CDR3 is 17 amino acids long. CDR1 is SGHTA, CDR2 FQGNSA, per germline. V lost 2 bases to trimming and J lost 4 bases, with 18 bases between them.

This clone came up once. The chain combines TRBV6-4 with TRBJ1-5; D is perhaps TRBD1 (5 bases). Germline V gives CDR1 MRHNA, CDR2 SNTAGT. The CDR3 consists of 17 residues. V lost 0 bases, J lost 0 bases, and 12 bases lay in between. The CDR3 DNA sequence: TGTGCCAGCAGTGACTCGAAACAGGTAAGTAGCAATCAGCCCCAGCATTTT. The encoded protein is CASSDSKQVSSNQPQHF.

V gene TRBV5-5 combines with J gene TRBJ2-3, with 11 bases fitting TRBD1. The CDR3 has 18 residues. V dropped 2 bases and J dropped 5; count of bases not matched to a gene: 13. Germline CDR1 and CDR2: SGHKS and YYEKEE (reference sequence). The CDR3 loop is CASSFSYFGQGAGDTQYF. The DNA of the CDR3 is TGTGCCAGCAGCTTCAGCTACTTTGGACAGGGGGCAGGAGATACGCAGTATTTT.

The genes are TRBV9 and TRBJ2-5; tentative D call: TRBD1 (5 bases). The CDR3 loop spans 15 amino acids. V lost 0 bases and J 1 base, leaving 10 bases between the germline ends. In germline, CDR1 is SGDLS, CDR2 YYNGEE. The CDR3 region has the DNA TGTGCCAGCAGCGTAGGACAGCTACCCCAAGAGACCCAGTACTTC. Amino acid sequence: CASSVGQLPQETQYF.

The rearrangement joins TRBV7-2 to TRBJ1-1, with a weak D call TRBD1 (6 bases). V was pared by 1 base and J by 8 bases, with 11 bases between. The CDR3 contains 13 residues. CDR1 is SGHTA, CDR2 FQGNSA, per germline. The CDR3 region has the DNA TGTGCCAGCAGCTTAGAGACAGGAAGAGAAGCTTTCTTT. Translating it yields CASSLETGREAFF. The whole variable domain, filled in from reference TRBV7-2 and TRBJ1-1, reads GAGVSQSPSNKVTEKGKDVELRCDPISGHTALYWYRQSLGQGLEFLIYFQGNSAPDKSGLPSDRFSAERTGGSVSTLTIQRTQQEDSAVYLCASSLETGREAFFGQGTRLTVV.

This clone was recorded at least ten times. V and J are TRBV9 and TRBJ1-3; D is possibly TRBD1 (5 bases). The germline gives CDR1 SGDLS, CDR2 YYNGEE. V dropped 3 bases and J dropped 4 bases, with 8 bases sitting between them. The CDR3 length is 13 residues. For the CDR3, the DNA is TGTGCCAGCAGCGGAGACAGAGGAAACACCATATATTTT. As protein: CASSGDRGNTIYF.

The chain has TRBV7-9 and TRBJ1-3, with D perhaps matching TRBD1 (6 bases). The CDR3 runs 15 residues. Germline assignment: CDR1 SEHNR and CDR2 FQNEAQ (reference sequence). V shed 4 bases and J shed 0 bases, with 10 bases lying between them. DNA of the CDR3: TGTGCCAGCAGCTCACAGGGTTCCTCTGGAAACACCATATATTTT. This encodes CASSSQGSSGNTIYF.

The CDR3 sequence: CATSDGGGNTEAFF. The CDR3 coding sequence is TGTGCCACCAGTGATGGTGGAGGGAACACTGAAGCTTTCTTT. The V call is TRBV24-1, the J call TRBJ1-1; D gene uncertain. This CDR3 spans 14 amino acids. The germline V gene encodes CDR1 KGHDR and CDR2 SFDVKD. V was shortened by 3 bases and J by 1 base, with 8 bases between the two germline ends.